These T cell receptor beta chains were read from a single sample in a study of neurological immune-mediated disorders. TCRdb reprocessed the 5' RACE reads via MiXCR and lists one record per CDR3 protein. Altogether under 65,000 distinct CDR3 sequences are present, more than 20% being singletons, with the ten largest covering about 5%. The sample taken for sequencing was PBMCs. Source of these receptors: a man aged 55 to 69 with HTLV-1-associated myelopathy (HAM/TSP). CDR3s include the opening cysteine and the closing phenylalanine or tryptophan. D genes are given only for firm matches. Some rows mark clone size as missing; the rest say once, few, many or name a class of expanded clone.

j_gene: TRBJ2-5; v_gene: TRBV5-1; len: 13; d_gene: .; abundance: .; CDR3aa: CASSLERIETQYF; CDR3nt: TGCGCCAGCAGCTTGGAAAGGATTGAGACCCAGTACTTC
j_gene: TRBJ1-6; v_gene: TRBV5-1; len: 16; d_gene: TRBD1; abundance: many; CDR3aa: CASSLGTGTGTSPLHF; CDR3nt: TGCGCCAGCAGCTTAGGGACGGGGACAGGGACTTCACCCCTCCACTTT
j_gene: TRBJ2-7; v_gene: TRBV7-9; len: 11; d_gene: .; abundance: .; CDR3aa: CATMRAYEQYF; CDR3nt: TGTGCCACAATGCGAGCCTACGAGCAGTACTTC
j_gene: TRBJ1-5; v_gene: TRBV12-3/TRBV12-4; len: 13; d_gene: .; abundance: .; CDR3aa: CASQLGRNQTQHF; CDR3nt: TGTGCCAGTCAACTGGGAAGGAATCAGACCCAGCATTTT
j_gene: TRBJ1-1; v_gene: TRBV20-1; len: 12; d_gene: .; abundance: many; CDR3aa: CSARVPITEAFF; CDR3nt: TGCAGTGCTAGAGTTCCCATCACTGAAGCTTTCTTT
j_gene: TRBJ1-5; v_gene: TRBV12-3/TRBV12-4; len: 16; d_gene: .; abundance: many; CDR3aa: CASSLRTPGRGQPQHF; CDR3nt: TGTGCCAGCAGCCTCCGGACCCCGGGCCGGGGACAGCCCCAGCATTTT
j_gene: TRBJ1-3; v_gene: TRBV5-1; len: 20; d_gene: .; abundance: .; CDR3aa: CASSVTSNRDGGNSGNTIYF; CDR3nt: TGCGCCAGCAGCGTAACCTCCAACCGGGACGGAGGTAACTCTGGAAACACCATATATTTT
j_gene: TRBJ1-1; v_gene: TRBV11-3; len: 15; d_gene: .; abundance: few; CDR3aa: CASSTGSSGNTEAFF; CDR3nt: TGTGCCAGCAGCACAGGGAGCTCAGGGAACACTGAAGCTTTCTTT
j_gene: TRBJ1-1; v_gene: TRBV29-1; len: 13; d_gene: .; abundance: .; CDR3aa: CSARYRIETEAFF; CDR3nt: TGCAGCGCTCGGTACAGGATTGAGACTGAAGCTTTCTTT
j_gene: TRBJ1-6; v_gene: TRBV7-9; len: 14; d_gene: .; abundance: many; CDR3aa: CASSPGTVESPLHF; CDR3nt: TGTGCCAGCAGCCCCGGGACGGTGGAATCACCCCTCCACTTT
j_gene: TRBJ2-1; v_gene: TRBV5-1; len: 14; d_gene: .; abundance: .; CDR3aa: CASSLAGNGNEQFF; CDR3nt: TGCGCCAGCAGCTTGGCTGGGAATGGCAATGAGCAGTTCTTC
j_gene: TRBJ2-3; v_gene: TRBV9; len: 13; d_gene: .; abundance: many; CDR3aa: CASTPGGTDTQYF; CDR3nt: TGTGCCAGCACTCCTGGAGGCACAGATACGCAGTATTTT
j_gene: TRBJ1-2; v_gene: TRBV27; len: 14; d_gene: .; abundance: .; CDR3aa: CASSFGGASNGYTF; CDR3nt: TGTGCCAGCAGTTTCGGGGGCGCGTCGAATGGCTACACCTTC
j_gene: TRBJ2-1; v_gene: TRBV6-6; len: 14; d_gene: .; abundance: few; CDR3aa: CASSYQGGYNEQFF; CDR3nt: TGTGCCAGCAGTTACCAGGGGGGATACAATGAGCAGTTCTTC
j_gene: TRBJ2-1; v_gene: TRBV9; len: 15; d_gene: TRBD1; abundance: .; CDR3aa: CASTIGGTGVNEQFF; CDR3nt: TGTGCCAGCACCATAGGGGGGACAGGGGTTAATGAGCAGTTCTTC
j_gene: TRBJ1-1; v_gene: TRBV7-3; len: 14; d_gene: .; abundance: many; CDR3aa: CASSLSRTGTEAFF; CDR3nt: TGTGCCAGCAGCTTAAGTAGAACAGGGACTGAAGCTTTCTTT
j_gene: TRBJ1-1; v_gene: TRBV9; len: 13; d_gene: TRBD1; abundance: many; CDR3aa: CASSPGTGLEAFF; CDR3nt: TGTGCCAGCAGCCCTGGGACAGGGCTTGAAGCTTTCTTT
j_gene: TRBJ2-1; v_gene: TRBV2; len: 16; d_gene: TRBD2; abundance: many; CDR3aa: CASALGGRGSYNEQFF; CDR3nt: TGTGCCAGCGCCCTTGGCGGGAGGGGCTCCTACAATGAGCAGTTCTTC
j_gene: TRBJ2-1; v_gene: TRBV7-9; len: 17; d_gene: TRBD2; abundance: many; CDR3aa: CASSSPTSGSSYNEQFF; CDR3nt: TGTGCCAGCAGCTCACCGACTAGCGGTAGCTCCTACAATGAGCAGTTCTTC
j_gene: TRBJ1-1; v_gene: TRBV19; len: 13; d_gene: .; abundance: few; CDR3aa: CASSAALNTEAFF; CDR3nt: TGTGCCAGTAGTGCTGCCCTGAACACTGAAGCTTTCTTT
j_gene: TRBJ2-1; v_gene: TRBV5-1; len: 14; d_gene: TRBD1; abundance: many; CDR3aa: CASRRDRVDGEQFF; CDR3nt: TGCGCCAGCCGGCGGGACAGGGTGGACGGTGAGCAGTTCTTC
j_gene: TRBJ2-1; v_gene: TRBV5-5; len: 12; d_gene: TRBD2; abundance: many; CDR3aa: CASSWAGTSEFF; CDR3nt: TGTGCCAGCAGCTGGGCCGGGACTAGTGAGTTCTTC
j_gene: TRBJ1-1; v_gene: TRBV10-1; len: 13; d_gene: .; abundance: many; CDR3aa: CASSAAGRTEAFF; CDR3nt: TGCGCCAGCAGTGCGGCAGGAAGGACTGAAGCTTTCTTT
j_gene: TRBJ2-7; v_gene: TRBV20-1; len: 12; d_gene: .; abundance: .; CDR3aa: CSARGAGYEQYF; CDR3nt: TGCAGTGCTAGGGGGGCAGGGTACGAGCAGTACTTC
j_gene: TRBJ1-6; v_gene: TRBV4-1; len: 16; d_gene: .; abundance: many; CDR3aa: CASSQDGPGSNSPLHF; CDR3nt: TGCGCCAGCAGCCAAGACGGCCCGGGAAGTAATTCACCCCTCCACTTT